Each of the 29 T cell receptor beta chains below was sequenced from the same sample in a study of T cells after yellow fever vaccination (dated by TCRdb to the late 2010s). Library preparation employed 5' RACE. Sequenced on an Illumina HiSeq 2500. Starting from the raw public reads, TCRdb applied fastp trimming at Q25, assembled clones with MiXCR and retained in-frame beta chains. Each record represents a unique CDR3 protein, reported with the most common genes and DNA among its rows. This sample is represented by around 67,000 distinct CDR3 sequences; approximately 7.7% of them were singletons. The ten largest clones add up to roughly 35% of the sample. According to the study, the label for this sample's treatment or condition signals: live attenuated yellow fever vaccine strain. Sequencing used CD8+ T cells sorted from PBMCs, obtained around 5 days after the first yellow fever vaccination. The origin of the receptors is a man between 18 and 35 years old who received the YFV17D yellow fever vaccine.

This clonotype was counted between two and nine times. The V gene is TRBV9, the J gene TRBJ1-1; D not certain. The germline V and J ends were trimmed by 0 bases and 0 bases, with 9 bases remaining between them. Germline-derived CDR1 and CDR2 are SGDLS and YYNGEE. This CDR3 is built from 15 residues. The CDR3 coding sequence is TGTGCCAGCAGCGTAGATGGCTTCATGAACACTGAAGCTTTCTTT. This gives the protein CASSVDGFMNTEAFF.

This clonotype has at least ten counts. The V and J genes are TRBV5-6 and TRBJ2-3, with 8 bases fitting TRBD2. The trim removed 4 bases at V and 6 bases at J, leaving 19 bases unmatched. The V gene's germline CDR1 is SGHDT and CDR2 YYEEEE. The CDR3 runs to 18 residues. DNA of the CDR3: TGTGCCAGCAGCATCACTCCCGGGCGGGGGGTATCTGAGGATACGCAGTATTTT. This codes for CASSITPGRGVSEDTQYF. The whole variable domain, remainder taken from reference TRBV5-6 and TRBJ2-3, is DAGVTQSPTHLIKTRGQQVTLRCSPKSGHDTVSWYQQALGQGPQFIFQYYEEEERQRGNFPDRFSGHQFPNYSSELNVNALLLGDSALYLCASSITPGRGVSEDTQYFGPGTRLTVL.

This clonotype was found many times. The V and J genes are TRBV29-1 and TRBJ2-2, with 7 bases fitting TRBD2. Germline CDR1 reads SQVTM; CDR2 reads ANQGSEA. With 3 bases clipped from V and 2 bases from J, the junction kept 3 bases outside the gene matches. The CDR3 loop spans 14 amino acids. The CDR3 reads CSVDSGVNTGELFF. For the CDR3, the DNA is TGCAGCGTTGACAGCGGGGTAAACACCGGGGAGCTGTTTTTT.

This clonotype was detected ten times or more. The V gene is TRBV7-9, the J gene TRBJ2-1; D is unclear. Germline CDR1 is SEHNR and CDR2 is FQNEAQ (reference sequence). With 3 bases removed from V and 2 bases from J, the gap between germline ends came to 8 bases. The CDR3 contains 14 residues. DNA of the CDR3: TGTGCCAGCAGCTTTAAGGGAACCTACAATGAGCAGTTCTTC. It is translated as CASSFKGTYNEQFF.

The chain links TRBV6-1 to TRBJ2-1, with TRBD2 identical over 10 bases. CDR1 is MNHNS and CDR2 is SASEGT in the germline V gene. The CDR3 runs 15 residues. The J segment lost 7 bases and the V segment lost 6 bases, leaving 9 bases of the junction unmatched. CDR3 bases: TGTGCCAGCAGGCTTATAGCGGGGGGTTGGAATGAGCAGTTCTTC. It codes for CASRLIAGGWNEQFF.

The chain recombines TRBV6-5 with TRBJ1-2; a possible D gene is TRBD1 (5 bases). Germline V gene data show CDR1 as MNHEY and CDR2 as SVGAGI. The CDR3 runs to 19 residues. V shed 0 bases and J shed 0 bases, with 20 bases lying between them. DNA for the CDR3: TGTGCCAGCAGTTACTCCTCCGGGACTTCCTCGTGGGCTAACTATGGCTACACCTTC. Translation: CASSYSSGTSSWANYGYTF.

This rearrangement joins TRBV6-2 or TRBV6-3 to TRBJ1-5; 7 nucleotides match TRBD1. The CDR3 has 14 amino acids. Germline CDR1 is MNHEY and CDR2 is SVGEGT. Trimming took 6 bases from V and 7 from J; bases not matched to a gene: 9. The CDR3 region is CASRNRGVAQPQHF. CDR3 bases: TGTGCCAGCAGGAACAGGGGAGTGGCGCAGCCCCAGCATTTT.

This clonotype was seen ten or more times. The chain has TRBV14 and TRBJ2-1; D not resolved. Trimming took off 1 base at V and 9 bases at J, with 7 bases between the two ends. This CDR3 has 12 amino acids. Germline CDR1 SGHDN, CDR2 FVKESK. CDR3 sequence: CASSQGFSEQFF. CDR3 sequence (DNA): TGTGCCAGCAGCCAAGGTTTCAGTGAGCAGTTCTTC. Looking up the rest from reference TRBV14 and TRBJ2-1 gives the full variable domain: EAGVTQFPSHSVIEKGQTVTLRCDPISGHDNLYWYRRVMGKEIKFLLHFVKESKQDESGMPNNRFLAERTGGTYSTLKVQPAELEDSGVYFCASSQGFSEQFFGPGTRLTVL.

This sequence joins TRBV29-1 and TRBJ2-3; D may be TRBD2 (5 bases). CDR1 is SQVTM and CDR2 is ANQGSEA in the germline V gene. Deletions cut 0 bases from V and 4 bases from J, with 11 bases between. The CDR3 covers 14 residues. Here the CDR3 DNA reads TGCAGCGTTGAAGATATAGAGGGCCCAGATACGCAGTATTTT. Translated, it gives CSVEDIEGPDTQYF.

Ten or more counts support this clonotype. The rearrangement links TRBV27 to TRBJ2-1; D remains unclear. V was trimmed by 6 bases and J by 3 bases, leaving 9 bases between them. The CDR3 consists of 13 residues. In germline, CDR1 is MNHEY, CDR2 SMNVEV (reference sequence). Here the CDR3 DNA reads TGTGCCAGCAGCCTAGACGGCTACAATGAGCAGTTCTTC. Translating gives CASSLDGYNEQFF.

This clonotype showed up just a few times. The CDR3 coding sequence is TGTGCCAGCAGTTGGCCGGGGGCTAGCGCCTCCCAAGAGACCCAGTACTTC. This encodes CASSWPGASASQETQYF. This chain joins TRBV7-9 and TRBJ2-5; either TRBD1 or TRBD2 may supply D (6 bases each). The CDR3 is 17 amino acids. V gave up 6 bases and J gave up 1 base, with 21 bases separating them. Germline-derived CDR1 and CDR2 are SEHNR and FQNEAQ (reference sequence).

This clonotype was seen ten or more times. The genes are TRBV4-1 and TRBJ1-5; the D gene is possibly TRBD1 (5 bases). V was trimmed by 3 bases and J by 11 bases, leaving 14 bases between them. The CDR3 consists of 13 residues. CDR1 is MGHRA, CDR2 YSYEKL, per germline. DNA for the CDR3: TGCGCCAGCAGCCACGACCCCCAGGGTTCCCAGCATTTT. This sequence encodes CASSHDPQGSQHF.

In this sample, this clonotype turned up many times. V usage is TRBV14 and J usage is TRBJ2-1; perhaps D is TRBD1 or TRBD2 (5 bases each). The germline CDR1 and CDR2 sequences are SGHDN and FVKESK. V was shortened by 0 bases and J by 4 bases, with 16 bases between the two germline ends. The CDR3 spans 17 residues. As DNA, the CDR3 is TGTGCCAGCAGCCAAGATCGGGGCACCTACCCTTACAATGAGCAGTTCTTC. This sequence encodes CASSQDRGTYPYNEQFF.

This chain uses TRBV20-1 with TRBJ2-5, with 7 bases aligning to TRBD2. Germline CDR1 DFQATT, CDR2 SNEGSKA (reference sequence). CDR3 length equals 16 residues. Trimming removed 7 bases from V and 5 bases from J; junction bases left unmatched: 19. CDR3: CSGRGVGIPLGETQYF. In DNA form, the CDR3 reads TGCAGTGGTCGGGGGGTGGGCATTCCCTTGGGGGAGACCCAGTACTTC.

This clonotype appeared many times. The genes are TRBV4-3 and TRBJ2-1; TRBD1 matches at 10 bases. The CDR3 covers 16 residues. CDR1 is LGHNA and CDR2 is YSLEER in the germline V gene. J lost 4 bases, V lost 4 bases, and 7 bases had no gene match. CDR3 sequence reads: CASSRLSGQGYNEQFF. The CDR3, as DNA: TGCGCCAGCAGCCGGCTGTCGGGACAGGGGTACAATGAGCAGTTCTTC.

This clonotype came up many times. This chain uses TRBV30 with TRBJ2-7; D tentatively fits TRBD1 or TRBD2 (6 bases each). Germline V CDR1 and CDR2: GTSNPN, SVGIG (reference sequence). V lost 2 bases to trimming and J lost 7 bases, with 18 bases between them. This CDR3 comprises 14 residues. The CDR3 spells CAWSTEPGAGEQYF. CDR3 DNA sequence: TGTGCCTGGAGTACTGAACCGGGGGCGGGGGAGCAGTACTTC.

As DNA, the CDR3 is TGTGCCAGCAGCTTGTTACAGGGGTTCTACGAGCAGTACGTC. It encodes CASSLLQGFYEQYV. The chain employs TRBV5-6 and TRBJ2-7; 7 positions match TRBD1. CDR3 length: 14 amino acids. Germline CDR1 and CDR2: SGHDT and YYEEEE. V lost 1 base, J lost 3 bases, and 4 bases stayed unmatched.

This clonotype showed up just a few times. The CDR3 spells CASSERVALSGNTIYF. CDR3 sequence (DNA): TGTGCCAGCAGTGAACGGGTCGCTCTCTCTGGAAACACCATATATTTT. V usage is TRBV6-1 and J usage is TRBJ1-3; D not resolved. The germline V gene has CDR1 MNHNS and CDR2 SASEGT. The CDR3 runs to 16 residues. Trimming pared 2 bases from V and 0 bases from J, leaving 11 bases between.

This clonotype occurred many times. This sequence joins TRBV4-1 and TRBJ1-1; tentatively, D is TRBD1 (5 bases). CDR3 length equals 15 residues. The ends were cut back, 0 bases at V and 3 bases at J, with 11 bases in the middle. Germline values: CDR1 MGHRA, CDR2 YSYEKL. The CDR3 is CASSQEWGSYTEAFF. In nucleotides, the CDR3 is TGCGCCAGCAGCCAAGAGTGGGGGTCTTACACTGAAGCTTTCTTT.

To note about this clonotype: This may be a read error, as it is one base from a much larger clone. The chain employs TRBV5-1 and TRBJ2-5, with D maybe TRBD2 (7 bases). The CDR3 loop spans 18 amino acids. Germline assignment: CDR1 SGHRS and CDR2 YFSETQ. The CDR3 loop is CTSSFRHRGAEKQETQYF. The CDR3 nucleotides read TGCACCAGCAGCTTTCGGCATCGGGGGGCGGAAAAACAAGAGACCCAGTACTTC.

In this sample, this clonotype turned up a few times. This chain links TRBV7-9 with TRBJ1-4; unclear D gene. Trimming stripped 10 bases from V and 5 bases from J, with 20 bases between. Germline-derived CDR1 and CDR2 are SEHNR and FQNEAQ (reference sequence). The CDR3 length is 15 residues. CDR3 nucleotides: TGTGCCACCTCTCCCGGCACAGTAAAAAATGAAAAACTGTTTTTT. It yields the protein CATSPGTVKNEKLFF.

The CDR3 coding sequence is TGCGCCAGCAGCCAATGGGTTGGTGGCACTGAAGCTTTCTTT. Encoded protein: CASSQWVGGTEAFF. This sequence joins TRBV4-1 and TRBJ1-1; no definite D call. This CDR3 is 14 amino acids long. V lost 2 bases and J 4 bases, leaving 11 bases between the germline ends. Germline V gives CDR1 MGHRA, CDR2 YSYEKL.

This clonotype was seen more than once but under ten times. The rearrangement joins TRBV12-3 or TRBV12-4 to TRBJ2-1; D not certain. Trimming pared 4 bases from V and 3 bases from J, leaving 16 bases between. The CDR3 sequence is 16 residues long. This CDR3 is CASSSPWPEVYNEQFF. The CDR3 region has the DNA TGTGCCAGCAGTTCCCCTTGGCCAGAAGTCTACAATGAGCAGTTCTTC.

This clonotype was detected a few times. A much larger clone lies a single base off, so this may be a read error. CDR3 in DNA: TGTACCAGCAGTCTAGGACTAAACACTGAAGCTTTCTTT. This sequence encodes CTSSLGLNTEAFF. The gene calls are TRBV3-1 and TRBJ1-1; unclear D gene. From germline, CDR1 is LGHDT and CDR2 YNNKEL (reference sequence). CDR3 length: 13 amino acids.

This clonotype was detected ten times or more. The chain combines TRBV20-1 with TRBJ2-7; D gene unclear. There are 13 residues in the CDR3. CDR1 DFQATT and CDR2 SNEGSKA come from the germline V gene (reference sequence). V lost 6 bases and J 1 base, leaving 13 bases between the germline ends. CDR3 amino acids: CSAHRLASYEQYF. As DNA, the CDR3 is TGCAGTGCCCACCGGCTCGCTTCCTACGAGCAGTACTTC.

This clonotype has more than one count but fewer than ten. The chain employs TRBV4-3 and TRBJ2-7, with 7 bases identical to TRBD1. Germline values: CDR1 LGHNA, CDR2 YSLEER. V was pared by 4 bases and J by 0 bases, with 6 bases of the junction left unmatched. The CDR3 contains 15 residues. The CDR3 region is CASSRDAGGSYEQYF. CDR3 nucleotide sequence: TGCGCCAGCAGCCGAGACGCAGGGGGCTCCTACGAGCAGTACTTC.

This clonotype was seen repeatedly, ten times or more. This chain uses TRBV7-9 with TRBJ1-2, with TRBD1 matching 9 bases. CDR3 size: 12 residues. Germline CDR1 SEHNR, CDR2 FQNEAQ (reference sequence). V lost 5 bases to trimming and J lost 12 bases; unmatched junction nucleotides: 7. CDR3 sequence: CASSTSGQGNTF. As DNA, the CDR3 is TGTGCCAGCAGCACCAGCGGACAGGGGAACACCTTC.

Many counts were recorded for this clonotype. The rearrangement links TRBV5-1 to TRBJ2-3; D not resolved. The germline V gene has CDR1 SGHRS and CDR2 YFSETQ. Trimming pared 0 bases from V and 2 bases from J, leaving 10 bases between. The CDR3 loop spans 15 amino acids. The CDR3 region has the DNA TGCGCCAGCAGCTTGGGTGACGGCAACACAGATACGCAGTATTTT. Encoded protein: CASSLGDGNTDTQYF.

This clonotype was counted only a few times. One end of the junction varies from germline; a read error may be responsible. The rearrangement joins TRBV4-1 to TRBJ2-1; no clear D gene. This CDR3 is 10 amino acids long. CDR1 and CDR2 (germline): MGHRA, YSYEKL. This CDR3 is CASSQERALF. For the CDR3, the DNA is TGCGCCAGCAGCCAAGAAAGGGCGCTTTTC.